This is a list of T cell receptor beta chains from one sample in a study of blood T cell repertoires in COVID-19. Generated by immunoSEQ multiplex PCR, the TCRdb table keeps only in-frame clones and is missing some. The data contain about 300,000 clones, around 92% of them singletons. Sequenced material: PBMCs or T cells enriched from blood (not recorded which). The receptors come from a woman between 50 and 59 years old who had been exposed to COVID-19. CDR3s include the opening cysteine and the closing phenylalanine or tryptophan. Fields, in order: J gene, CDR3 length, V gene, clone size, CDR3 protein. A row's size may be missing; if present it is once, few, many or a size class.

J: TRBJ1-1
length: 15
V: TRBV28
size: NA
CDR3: CASIARWTGVTEAFF

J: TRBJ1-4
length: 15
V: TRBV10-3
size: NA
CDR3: CAISEGGGAGEKLFF

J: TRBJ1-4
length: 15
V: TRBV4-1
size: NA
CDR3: CASSQGPGVNEKLFF

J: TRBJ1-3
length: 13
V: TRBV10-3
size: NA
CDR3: CAISEGWRNTIYF

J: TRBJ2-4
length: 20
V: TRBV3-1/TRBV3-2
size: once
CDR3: CASSQDGGNRGSWAKNIQYF

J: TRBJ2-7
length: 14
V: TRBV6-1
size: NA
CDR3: CASSEDHSSYEQYF

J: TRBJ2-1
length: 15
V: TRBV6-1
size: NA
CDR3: CASSESASYVGEQFF

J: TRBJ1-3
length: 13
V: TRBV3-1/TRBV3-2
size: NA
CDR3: CASSQVRGNTIYF

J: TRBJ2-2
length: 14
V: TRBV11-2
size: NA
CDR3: CASSPRGFTGELFF

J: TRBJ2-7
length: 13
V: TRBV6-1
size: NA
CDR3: CASSEGMFYEQYF

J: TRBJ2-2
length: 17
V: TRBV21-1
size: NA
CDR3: CASSAKASGETTGELFF

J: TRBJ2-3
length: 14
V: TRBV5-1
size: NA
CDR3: CASSSSTLQGSQYF

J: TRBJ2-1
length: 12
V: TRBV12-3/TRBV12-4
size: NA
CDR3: CASSFSLPEQFF

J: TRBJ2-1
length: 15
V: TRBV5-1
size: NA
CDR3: CASSLVTRSYNEQFF

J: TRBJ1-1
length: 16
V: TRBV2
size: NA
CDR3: CASSNDPGTGLNKAFF

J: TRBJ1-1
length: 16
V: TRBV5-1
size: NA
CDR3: CASSLGQGIVNTEAFF

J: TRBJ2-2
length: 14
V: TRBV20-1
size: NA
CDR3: CSASDSGGTGELFF

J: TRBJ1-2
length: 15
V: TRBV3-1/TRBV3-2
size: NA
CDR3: CASSQAPFRGRGYTF

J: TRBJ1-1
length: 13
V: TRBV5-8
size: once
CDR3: CASSDRVETEAFF

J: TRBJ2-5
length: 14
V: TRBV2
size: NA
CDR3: CASSKITGRETQYF

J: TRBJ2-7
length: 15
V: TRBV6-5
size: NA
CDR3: CASSYSLAGGYEQYF

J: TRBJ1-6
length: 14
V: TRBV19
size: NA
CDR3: CASSPQGVGSPLHF

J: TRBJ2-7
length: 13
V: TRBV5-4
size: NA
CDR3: CASSLGQVYEQYF

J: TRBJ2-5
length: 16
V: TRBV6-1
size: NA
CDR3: CASSDLAGATPHVRYF

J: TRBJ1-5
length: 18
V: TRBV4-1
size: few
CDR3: CASSQDSPGTLGDQPQHF

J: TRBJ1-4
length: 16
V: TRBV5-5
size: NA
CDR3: CASSRTGIGANEKLFF

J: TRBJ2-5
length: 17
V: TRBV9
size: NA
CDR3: CASSVGSLAGKQETQYF

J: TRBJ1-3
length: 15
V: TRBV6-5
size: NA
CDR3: CASSYTTGSGNTIYF

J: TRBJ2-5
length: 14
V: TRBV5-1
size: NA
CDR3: CASSLATGLETQYF

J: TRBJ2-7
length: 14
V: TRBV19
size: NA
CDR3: CASSPGTSTYEQYF

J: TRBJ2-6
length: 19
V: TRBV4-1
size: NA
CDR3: CASSQNSGRVTSGANVLTF

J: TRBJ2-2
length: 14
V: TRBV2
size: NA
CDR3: CASSGTRGAGELFF

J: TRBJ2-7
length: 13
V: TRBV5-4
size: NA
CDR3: CASSLLEPNEQYF

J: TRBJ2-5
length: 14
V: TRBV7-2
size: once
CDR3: CASSLGGVQETQYF

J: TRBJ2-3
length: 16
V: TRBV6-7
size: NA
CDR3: CASSPHSTLNPDTQYF

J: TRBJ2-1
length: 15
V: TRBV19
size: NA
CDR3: CASSTSGGLYNEQFF

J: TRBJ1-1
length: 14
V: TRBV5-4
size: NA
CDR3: CASSWRGSNTEAFF

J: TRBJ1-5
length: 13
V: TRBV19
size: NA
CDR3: CASRGQGPQPQHF

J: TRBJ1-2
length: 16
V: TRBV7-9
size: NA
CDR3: CASSAREGQGAYGYTF

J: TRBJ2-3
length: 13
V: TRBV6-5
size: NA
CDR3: CATENRGTDTQYF

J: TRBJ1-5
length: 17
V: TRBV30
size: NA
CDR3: CAWSGENRTGNNQPQHF

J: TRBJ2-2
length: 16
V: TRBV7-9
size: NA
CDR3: CASSLAMGLNTGELFF

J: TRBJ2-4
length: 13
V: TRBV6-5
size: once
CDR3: CASSYSVKNIQYF

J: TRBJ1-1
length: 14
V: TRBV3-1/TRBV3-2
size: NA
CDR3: CASSVGQGGTEAFF

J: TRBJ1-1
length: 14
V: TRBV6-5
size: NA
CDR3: CASSYLQGFGEAFF

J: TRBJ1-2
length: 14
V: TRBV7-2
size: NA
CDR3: CASSPRPSNYGYTF

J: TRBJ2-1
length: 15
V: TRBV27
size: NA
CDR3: CASSLYRGSYNEQFF

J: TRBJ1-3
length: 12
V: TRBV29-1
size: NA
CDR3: CSAQAGTGTLDF

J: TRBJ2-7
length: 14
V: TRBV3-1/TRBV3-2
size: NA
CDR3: CASSQVPGGYEQYF

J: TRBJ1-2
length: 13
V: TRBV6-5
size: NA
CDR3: CASSYPPFTDNEF

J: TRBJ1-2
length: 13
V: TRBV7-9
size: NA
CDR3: CASSVGTGYGYTF

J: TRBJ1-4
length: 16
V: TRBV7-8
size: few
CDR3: CASSLDSGFRGEKLFF

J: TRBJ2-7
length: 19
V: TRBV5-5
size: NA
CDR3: CASSSPGTGGLSSSYEQYF

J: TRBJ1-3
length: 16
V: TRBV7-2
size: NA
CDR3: CASSLMTGQGENTIYF